A single T cell receptor beta chain is shown here with its context. What it binds is not known. The data derive from a study of cytomegalovirus exposure and HLA in healthy donors. General study points: Analysis was performed later, and it showed HLA-associated TCR beta chains to be more clonally expanded than equally common others. Productive status was seen about 90% or about 30% of the time for most TCR beta V segments in an earlier analysis.

The PCR was carried out with 60 Vbeta primers and 13 Jbeta primers. The table came from immunoSEQ multiplex PCR; TCRdb's copy has only in-frame clones and leaves some out. Here the sample spans 80,000 to 100,000 clones, over 70% being singletons. The CDR3 sequence is 15 residues long. The germline V gene has CDR1 MNHEY and CDR2 SMNVEV (reference sequence). V was clipped by 1 base and J by 2 bases, with 11 bases between them. The specimen sequenced was PBMCs. This clonotype was obtained from a man aged 50 to 60 in good health and CMV-seropositive. This chain joins TRBV27 and TRBJ1-1; D not resolved. The CDR3 protein is CASSLFTGSNTEAFF. In nucleotides, the CDR3 is TGTGCCAGCAGTTTATTTACGGGTAGTAACACTGAAGCTTTCTTT.